This TCR beta chain stems from a study of T cells in Graves' hyperthyroidism and ophthalmopathy. Broader study findings: The model predicted ophthalmopathy a median around 6.5 months before onset.

V was pared by 4 bases and J by 9 bases, with 11 bases between. This CDR3 is built from 12 residues. There were TCR beta CDR3 regions amplified from RNA transcripts. The HTBI primer set drove a first-round RT-PCR of the TCR CDR3. TCRdb passed the multiplex PCR reads through MiXCR, listing each CDR3 protein once. This table has 300,000 or so distinct CDR3 sequences, about 18% appearing once. This clonotype was seen at least ten times. Its matching antigen is unknown. Diagnosis of hyperthyroidism was new in patients aged 18 to 65, and its duration was under 2 months. This receptor was taken from a woman aged 45-59 years with Graves' hyperthyroidism. The chain combines TRBV12-3 or TRBV12-4 with TRBJ2-3; D is unresolved. The sequenced sample was blood. The CDR3 nucleotides are TGTGCCAGCAGTTACCGGTTGTGGACGCAGTATTTT. Protein sequence: CASSYRLWTQYF.